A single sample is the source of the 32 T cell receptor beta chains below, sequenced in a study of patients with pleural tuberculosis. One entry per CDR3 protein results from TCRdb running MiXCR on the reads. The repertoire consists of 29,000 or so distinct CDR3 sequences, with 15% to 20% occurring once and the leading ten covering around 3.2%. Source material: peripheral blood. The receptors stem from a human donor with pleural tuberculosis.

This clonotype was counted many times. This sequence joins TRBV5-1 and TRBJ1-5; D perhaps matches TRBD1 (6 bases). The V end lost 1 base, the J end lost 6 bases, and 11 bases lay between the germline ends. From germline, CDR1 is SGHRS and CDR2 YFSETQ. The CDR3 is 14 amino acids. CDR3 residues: CASSLLGGGQPQHF. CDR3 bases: TGCGCCAGCAGCTTGTTGGGAGGGGGTCAGCCCCAGCATTTT.

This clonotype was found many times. CDR3: CASSPGHAGGTDTQYF. The CDR3 DNA follows: TGCGCCAGCAGCCCAGGTCACGCGGGGGGCACAGATACGCAGTATTTT. This chain uses TRBV4-1 with TRBJ2-3; 7 nucleotides line up with TRBD2. The CDR3 has 16 amino acids. V trimming: 4 bases; J trimming: 1 base; junction bases outside the gene matches: 8. Per the germline V gene, CDR1 is MGHRA and CDR2 is YSYEKL.

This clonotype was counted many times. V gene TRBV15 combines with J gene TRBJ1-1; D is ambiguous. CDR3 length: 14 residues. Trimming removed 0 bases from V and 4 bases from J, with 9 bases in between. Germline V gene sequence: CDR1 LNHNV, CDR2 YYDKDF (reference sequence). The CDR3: CATSRDLTGTEAFF. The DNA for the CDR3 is TGTGCCACCAGCAGAGATTTGACGGGCACTGAAGCTTTCTTT.

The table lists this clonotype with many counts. The CDR3 nucleotides are TGTGCCAGCAGCGGTTACTTCGACTCCGTTTACAATGAGCAGTTCTTC. Protein: CASSGYFDSVYNEQFF. This chain connects TRBV5-4 to TRBJ2-1; no clear D. Germline CDR1 and CDR2: SGHNT and YYREEE (reference sequence). The CDR3 loop spans 16 amino acids. With 4 bases removed from V and 4 bases from J, the gap between germline ends came to 18 bases.

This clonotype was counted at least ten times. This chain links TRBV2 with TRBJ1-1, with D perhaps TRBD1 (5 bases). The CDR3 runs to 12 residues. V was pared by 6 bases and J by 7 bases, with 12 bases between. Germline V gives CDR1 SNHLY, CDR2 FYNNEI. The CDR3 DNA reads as TGTGCCAGCAGGAGGGGTGAGGGTGAAGCTTTCTTT. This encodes CASRRGEGEAFF.

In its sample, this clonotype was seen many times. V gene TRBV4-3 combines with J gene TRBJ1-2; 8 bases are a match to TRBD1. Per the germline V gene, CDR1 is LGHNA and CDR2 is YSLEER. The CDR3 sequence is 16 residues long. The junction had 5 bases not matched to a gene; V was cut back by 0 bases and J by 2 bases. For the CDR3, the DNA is TGCGCCAGCAGCCAAGACGGACAGGGTTTCAACTATGGCTACACCTTC. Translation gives CASSQDGQGFNYGYTF.

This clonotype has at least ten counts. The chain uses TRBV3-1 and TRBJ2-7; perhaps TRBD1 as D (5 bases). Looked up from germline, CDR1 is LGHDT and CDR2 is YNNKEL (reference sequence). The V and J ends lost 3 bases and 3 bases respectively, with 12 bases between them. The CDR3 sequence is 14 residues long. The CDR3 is CASSQGQVSYEQYF. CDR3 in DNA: TGTGCCAGCAGCCAGGGGCAGGTGAGCTACGAGCAGTACTTC.

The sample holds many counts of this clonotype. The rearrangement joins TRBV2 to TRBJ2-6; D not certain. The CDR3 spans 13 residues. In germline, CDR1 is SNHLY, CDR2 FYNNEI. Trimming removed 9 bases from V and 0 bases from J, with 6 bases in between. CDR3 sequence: CASDFSGANVLTF. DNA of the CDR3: TGTGCCAGTGATTTCTCTGGGGCCAACGTCCTGACTTTC. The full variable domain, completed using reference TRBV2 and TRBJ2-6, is EPEVTQTPSHQVTQMGQEVILRCVPISNHLYFYWYRQILGQKVEFLVSFYNNEISEKSEIFDDQFSVERPDGSNFTLKIRSTKLEDSAMYFCASDFSGANVLTFGAGSRLTVL.

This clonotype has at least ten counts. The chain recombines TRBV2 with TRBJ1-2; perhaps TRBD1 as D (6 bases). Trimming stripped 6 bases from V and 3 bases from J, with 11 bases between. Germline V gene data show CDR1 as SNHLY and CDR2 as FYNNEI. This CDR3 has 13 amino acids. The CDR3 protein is CASRGAGDYGYTF. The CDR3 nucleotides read TGTGCCAGCAGGGGAGCAGGGGACTATGGCTACACCTTC.

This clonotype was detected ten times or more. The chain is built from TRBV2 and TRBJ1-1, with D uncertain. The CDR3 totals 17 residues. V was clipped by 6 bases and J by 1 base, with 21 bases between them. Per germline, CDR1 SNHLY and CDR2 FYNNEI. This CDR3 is CASSPSDGFGSNTEAFF. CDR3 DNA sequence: TGTGCCAGCAGCCCCAGTGACGGCTTCGGGTCGAACACTGAAGCTTTCTTT.

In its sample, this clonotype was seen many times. The CDR3 sequence is CSASRLEGPQYF. The CDR3 nucleotides are TGCAGTGCTTCCCGCCTGGAGGGCCCCCAGTACTTC. This chain connects TRBV20-1 to TRBJ2-5; a possible D gene is TRBD2 (6 bases). The CDR3 totals 12 residues. Looked up from germline, CDR1 is DFQATT and CDR2 is SNEGSKA (reference sequence). V shed 5 bases and J shed 9 bases, with 16 bases lying between them.

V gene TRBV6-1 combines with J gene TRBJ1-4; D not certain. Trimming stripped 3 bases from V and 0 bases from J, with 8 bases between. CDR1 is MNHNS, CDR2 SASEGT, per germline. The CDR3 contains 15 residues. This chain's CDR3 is CASSEDGTTNEKLFF. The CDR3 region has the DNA TGTGCCAGCAGTGAGGACGGTACAACTAATGAAAAACTGTTTTTT.

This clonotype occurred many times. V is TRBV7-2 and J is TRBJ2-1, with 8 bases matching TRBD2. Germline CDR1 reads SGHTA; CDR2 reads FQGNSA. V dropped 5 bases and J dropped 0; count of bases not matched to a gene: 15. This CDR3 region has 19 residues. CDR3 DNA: TGTGCCAGCAGCACCTCGGGGGGGCTCACGGTAAGCTCCTACAATGAGCAGTTCTTC. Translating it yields CASSTSGGLTVSSYNEQFF.

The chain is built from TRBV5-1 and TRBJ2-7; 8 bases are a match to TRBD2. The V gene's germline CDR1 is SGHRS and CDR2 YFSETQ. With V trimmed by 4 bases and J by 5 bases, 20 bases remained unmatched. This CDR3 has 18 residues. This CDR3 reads CASSPGSGRAARVDEQYF. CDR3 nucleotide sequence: TGCGCCAGCAGCCCCGGCTCCGGGAGGGCCGCGCGTGTGGACGAGCAGTACTTC.

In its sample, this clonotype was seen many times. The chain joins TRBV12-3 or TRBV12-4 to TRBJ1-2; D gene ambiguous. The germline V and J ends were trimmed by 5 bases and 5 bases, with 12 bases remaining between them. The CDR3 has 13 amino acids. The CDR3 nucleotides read TGTGCCAGCAGTCTCGGACCAGGATATGGCTACACCTTC. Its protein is CASSLGPGYGYTF.

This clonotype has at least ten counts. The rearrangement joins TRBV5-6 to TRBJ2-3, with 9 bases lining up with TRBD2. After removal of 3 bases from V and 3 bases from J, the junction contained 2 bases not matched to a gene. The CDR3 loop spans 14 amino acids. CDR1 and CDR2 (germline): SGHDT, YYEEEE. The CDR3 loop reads CASSWREGTDTQYF. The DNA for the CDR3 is TGTGCCAGCAGCTGGCGGGAGGGGACAGATACGCAGTATTTT.

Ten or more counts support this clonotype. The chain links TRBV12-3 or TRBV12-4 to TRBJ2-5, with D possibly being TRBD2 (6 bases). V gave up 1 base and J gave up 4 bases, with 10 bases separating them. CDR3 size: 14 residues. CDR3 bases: TGTGCCAGCAGTTTAGAAGGGACTCGAGAGACCCAGTACTTC. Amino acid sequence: CASSLEGTRETQYF.

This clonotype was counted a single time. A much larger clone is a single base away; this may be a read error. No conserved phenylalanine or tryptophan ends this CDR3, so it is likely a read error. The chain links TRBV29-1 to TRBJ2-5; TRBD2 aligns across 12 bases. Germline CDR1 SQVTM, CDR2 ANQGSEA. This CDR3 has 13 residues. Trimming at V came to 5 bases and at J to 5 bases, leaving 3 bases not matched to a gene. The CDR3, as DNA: TGCAGCGTTTCCGGGACTAGCGGGGAGACCCAGTACCTC. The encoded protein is CSVSGTSGETQYL.

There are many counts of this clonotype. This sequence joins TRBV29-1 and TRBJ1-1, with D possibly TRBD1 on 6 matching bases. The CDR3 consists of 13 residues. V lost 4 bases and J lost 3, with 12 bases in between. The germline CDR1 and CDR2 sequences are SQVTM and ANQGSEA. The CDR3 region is CSVAGTGYTEAFF. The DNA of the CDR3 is TGCAGCGTTGCCGGAACAGGGTACACTGAAGCTTTCTTT.

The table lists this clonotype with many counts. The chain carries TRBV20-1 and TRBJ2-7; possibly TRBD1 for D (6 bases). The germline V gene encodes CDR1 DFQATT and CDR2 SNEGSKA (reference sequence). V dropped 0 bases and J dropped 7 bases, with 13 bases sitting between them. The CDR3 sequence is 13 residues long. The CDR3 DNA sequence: TGCAGTGCTAGAGAGGGCAGGGGACGGGAGCAGTACTTC. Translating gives CSAREGRGREQYF.

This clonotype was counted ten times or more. The CDR3 loop is CASSLAGTTDTQYF. The CDR3 nucleotides are TGTGCCAGCAGCTTGGCGGGGACCACAGATACGCAGTATTTT. This rearrangement joins TRBV7-3 to TRBJ2-3, with TRBD2 as a possible D gene (6 bases). This CDR3 has 14 amino acids. Trimming cost V 3 bases and J 2 bases, with 9 bases left between them. Germline V gene lookup returns CDR1 SGHTA and CDR2 FQGTGA.

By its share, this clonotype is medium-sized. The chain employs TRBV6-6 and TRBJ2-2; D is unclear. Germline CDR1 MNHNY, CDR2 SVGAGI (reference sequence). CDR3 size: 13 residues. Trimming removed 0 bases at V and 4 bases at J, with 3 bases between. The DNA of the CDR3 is TGTGCCAGCAGTTACTCCCCCACCGGGGAGCTGTTTTTT. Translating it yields CASSYSPTGELFF.

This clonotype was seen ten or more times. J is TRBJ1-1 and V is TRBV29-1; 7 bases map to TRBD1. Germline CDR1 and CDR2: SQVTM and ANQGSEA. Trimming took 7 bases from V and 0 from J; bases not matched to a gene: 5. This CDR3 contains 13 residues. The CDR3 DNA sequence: TGCAGCGCGGCGGGACAGATGAACACTGAAGCTTTCTTT. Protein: CSAAGQMNTEAFF.

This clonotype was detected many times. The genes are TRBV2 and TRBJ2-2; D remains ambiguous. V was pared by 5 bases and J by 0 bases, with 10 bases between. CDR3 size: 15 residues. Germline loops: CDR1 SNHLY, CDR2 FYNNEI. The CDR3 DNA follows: TGTGCCAGCAGTTTTGCGCCTTCGAACACCGGGGAGCTGTTTTTT. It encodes CASSFAPSNTGELFF.

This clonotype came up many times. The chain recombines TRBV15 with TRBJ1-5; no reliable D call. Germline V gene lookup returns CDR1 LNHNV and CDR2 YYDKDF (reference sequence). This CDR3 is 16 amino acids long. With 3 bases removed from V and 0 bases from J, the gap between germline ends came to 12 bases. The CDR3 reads CATSRRVRASNQPQHF. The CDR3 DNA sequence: TGTGCCACCAGCAGGAGGGTGAGAGCTAGCAATCAGCCCCAGCATTTT.

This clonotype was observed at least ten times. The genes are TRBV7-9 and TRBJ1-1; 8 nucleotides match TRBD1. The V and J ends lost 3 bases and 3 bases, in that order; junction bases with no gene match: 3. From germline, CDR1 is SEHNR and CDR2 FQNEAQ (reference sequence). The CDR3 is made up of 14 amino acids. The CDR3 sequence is CASSFNRGDTEAFF. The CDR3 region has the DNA TGTGCCAGCAGCTTTAACAGGGGGGACACTGAAGCTTTCTTT.

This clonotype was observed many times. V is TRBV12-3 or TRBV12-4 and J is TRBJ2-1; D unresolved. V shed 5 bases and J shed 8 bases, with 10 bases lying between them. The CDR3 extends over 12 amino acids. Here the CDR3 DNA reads TGTGCCAGCAGTATTACATGGGATGAGCAGTTCTTC. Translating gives CASSITWDEQFF.

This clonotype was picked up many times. CDR3 residues: CASSPGGVSTEAFF. For the CDR3, the DNA is TGCGCCAGCAGCCCCGGCGGGGTTTCAACTGAAGCTTTCTTT. The gene calls are TRBV5-1 and TRBJ1-1; D call uncertain. Germline lookup yields CDR1 SGHRS and CDR2 YFSETQ. With 4 bases removed from V and 5 bases from J, the gap between germline ends came to 15 bases. CDR3 size: 14 residues. Full variable domain (rest looked up from reference TRBV5-1 and TRBJ1-1): KAGVTQTPRYLIKTRGQQVTLSCSPISGHRSVSWYQQTPGQGLQFLFEYFSETQRNKGNFPGRFSGRQFSNSRSEMNVSTLELGDSALYLCASSPGGVSTEAFFGQGTRLTVV.

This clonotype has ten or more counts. The CDR3: CASRKGGDSNQPQHF. The CDR3, as DNA: TGCGCCAGCAGGAAAGGGGGTGATAGCAATCAGCCCCAGCATTTT. J is TRBJ1-5 and V is TRBV4-1, with D maybe TRBD1 (6 bases). The CDR3 is 15 residues long. Germline V gene data show CDR1 as MGHRA and CDR2 as YSYEKL. Trimming took off 6 bases at V and 0 bases at J, with 12 bases between the two ends.

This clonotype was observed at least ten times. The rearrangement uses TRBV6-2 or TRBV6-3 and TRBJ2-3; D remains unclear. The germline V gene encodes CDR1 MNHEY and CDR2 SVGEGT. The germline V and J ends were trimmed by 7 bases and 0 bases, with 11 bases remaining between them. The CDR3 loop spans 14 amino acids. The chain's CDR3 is CASKLFSSTDTQYF. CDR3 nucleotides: TGTGCCAGCAAACTGTTTTCGAGCACAGATACGCAGTATTTT.

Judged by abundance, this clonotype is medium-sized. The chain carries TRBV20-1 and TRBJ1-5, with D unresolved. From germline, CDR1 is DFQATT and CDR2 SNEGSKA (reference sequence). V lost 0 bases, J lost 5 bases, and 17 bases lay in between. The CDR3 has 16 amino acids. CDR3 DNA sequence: TGCAGTGCTAGAGACAGAGACTCCCTAGGTGATCAGCCCCAGCATTTT. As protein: CSARDRDSLGDQPQHF.

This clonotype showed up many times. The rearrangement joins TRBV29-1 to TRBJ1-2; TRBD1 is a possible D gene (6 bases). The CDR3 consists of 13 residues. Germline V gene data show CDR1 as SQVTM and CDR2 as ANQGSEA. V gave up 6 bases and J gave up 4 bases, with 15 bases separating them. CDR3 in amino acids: CSVEPQGSYGYTF. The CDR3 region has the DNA TGCAGCGTAGAACCTCAGGGGAGCTATGGCTACACCTTC.